The rows below give T cell receptor beta chains drawn from one sample of a study of T cell repertoires in cytomegalovirus infection. The antigens these receptors bind are not known. One entry per CDR3 protein, called by TCRdb with MiXCR from the reads. The sample shows about half a million distinct CDR3 sequences, about 33% of them seen only once. The sequenced sample was cultured PBMCs, obtained from culture after CMV antigen stimulation. These receptors originate from a human donor in good health (CMV status not recorded). Some clones in this sample may be carry-over from other donors' samples. Both conserved end residues are part of each CDR3. D genes are given only for firm matches. The size field is filled for only some rows; it gives once, few, many or a size class.

j_call clone_size v_call d_call cdr3_nt cdr3_aa
TRBJ2-1 . TRBV7-6 . TGTGCCAGCAGCCCTGGATCAGGGGACAATGAGCAGTTCTTC CASSPGSGDNEQFF
TRBJ2-1 . TRBV4-3 TRBD2 TGCGCCAGCAGCCAAGGGAGCGGGAGGAGATACAATGAGCAGTTCTTC CASSQGSGRRYNEQFF
TRBJ2-3 . TRBV6-6 TRBD2 TGTGCCAGCAGAAAAACGAGTATAGAGACTAGCGGGAGAGACACAGATACGCAGTATTTT CASRKTSIETSGRDTDTQYF
TRBJ2-1 . TRBV28 . TGTGCCAGCAGTGGGACAAGCTCTCACAATGAGCAGTTCTTC CASSGTSSHNEQFF
TRBJ2-2 . TRBV11-2 . TGTGCCAGCAGCTTATTTTCCGGGGAGCTGTTTTTT CASSLFSGELFF
TRBJ2-3 . TRBV20-1 TRBD1 TGCAGTGCCCCGGACAGGGGGAGGTCCACAGATACGCAGTATTTT CSAPDRGRSTDTQYF
TRBJ1-5 . TRBV29-1 . TGCAGCGTTGTTAGCCAGGACGGTCAGCCCCAGCATTTT CSVVSQDGQPQHF
TRBJ2-3 many TRBV7-2 . TGTGCCAGCAGTCAACACGAACAGTACACAGATACGCAGTATTTT CASSQHEQYTDTQYF
TRBJ2-5 many TRBV5-6 . TGTGCCAGCAGCTTGTCTGGGCAAGAGACCCAGTACTTC CASSLSGQETQYF
TRBJ1-1 few TRBV25-1 . TGTGCCAGCAGTGCCAGCCCCTTGGAGACTGAAGCTTTCTTT CASSASPLETEAFF
TRBJ2-1 . TRBV4-1 . TGCGCCAGCAGCCAAGGGAGACGGACGTCCTACTACAATGAGCAGTTCTTC CASSQGRRTSYYNEQFF
TRBJ2-1 few TRBV12-3/TRBV12-4 . TGTGCCAGCAGCCGATCGGGTAGCGTAAACAATGAGCAGTTCTTC CASSRSGSVNNEQFF
TRBJ2-2 . TRBV19 . TGTGCCAGCCACAGAACTACAGGGAGGGGGACCGGGGAGCTGTTTTTT CASHRTTGRGTGELFF
TRBJ1-1 . TRBV7-2 . TGTGCCAGCAGCTTTGAAAACGTAAAAGCTTTCTTT CASSFENVKAFF
TRBJ1-5 . TRBV19 TRBD1 TGTGCCAGTAGTTCCTTACAGGGGAGTCAGCCCCAGCATTTT CASSSLQGSQPQHF
TRBJ2-1 few TRBV11-2 . TGTGCCAGCAGCTTATCGGCAAGGGACCTTATAGCGGATTCCTACAATGAGCAGTTCTTC CASSLSARDLIADSYNEQFF
TRBJ2-1 . TRBV20-1 TRBD2 TGCAGTGCTAGAGTGGAAGCGGGAGTGGGGCAGTTCTTC CSARVEAGVGQFF
TRBJ2-3 few TRBV7-3 TRBD2 TGTGCCAGCAGCAAAGCGGGGGTCACAGATACGCAGTATTTT CASSKAGVTDTQYF
TRBJ1-2 . TRBV24-1 . TGTGCCACCAGTGAATCCCACAGGTATGGCTACACCTTC CATSESHRYGYTF
TRBJ2-1 . TRBV7-6 . TGTGCCAGCAGCTCCGACCCATTTCTTGGGCAGTTCTTC CASSSDPFLGQFF
TRBJ2-1 few TRBV6-8 TRBD1 TGTGCCAGCAGTACAGACAGGGGAGCGGGTACTGAGCAGTTCTTC CASSTDRGAGTEQFF
TRBJ2-1 . TRBV10-3 TRBD1 TGTGCCATCAGACAGGGGGCGAGCTACAATGAGCAGTTCTTC CAIRQGASYNEQFF
TRBJ2-3 . TRBV9 TRBD2 TGTGCCAGCAGCGTAGCTGCGGGAGGGCCCGGAGATACGCAGTATTTT CASSVAAGGPGDTQYF
TRBJ2-1 few TRBV11-2 . TGTGCCAGCAGCTTAGGAGGATGGCGGGATAGCAATGAGCAGTTCTTC CASSLGGWRDSNEQFF
TRBJ2-6 . TRBV6-5 . TGTGCCAGCAGTTACGCTCGGACACGCTTCTACTCTGGGGCCAACGTCCTGACTTTC CASSYARTRFYSGANVLTF
TRBJ2-1 few TRBV15 . TGTGCCACCAGCAGAGATCCGTCCAGATACAATGAGCAGTTCTTC CATSRDPSRYNEQFF
TRBJ2-5 few TRBV19 TRBD2 TGTGCCAGTAGTAAAACTAGCGGGAGGGCCCAGGTCGAGACCCAGTACTTC CASSKTSGRAQVETQYF
TRBJ2-2 . TRBV4-1 . TGCGCCAGCAGCCAAGTCCGTCGCCGTGGCACCGGGGAGCTGTTTTTT CASSQVRRRGTGELFF
TRBJ1-4 few TRBV7-9 . TGTGCCAGCAGCCACCCCGGGGATCTTAATGAAAAACTGTTTTTT CASSHPGDLNEKLFF
TRBJ2-7 . TRBV4-1 TRBD1 TGCGCCAGCAGCCAGGAAAGGACAGGGGCCTACGAGCAGTACTTC CASSQERTGAYEQYF
TRBJ1-5 . TRBV7-2 . TGTGCCAGCAGCCCCGGGAGTAGCAATCAGCCCCAGCATTTT CASSPGSSNQPQHF
TRBJ2-3 few TRBV19 TRBD2 TGTGCCAGTAGTATACTTAGCGGGAGTTCCACAGATACGCAGTATTTT CASSILSGSSTDTQYF
TRBJ2-2 . TRBV11-3 . TGTGCCAGCACCCTGAGAATCCACGGCACCGGGGAGCTGTTTTTT CASTLRIHGTGELFF
TRBJ2-2 few TRBV6-2/TRBV6-3 TRBD2 TGTGCCAGCAGTCGCGGACTAGCGGGAGTGGTCGGGGAGCTGTTTTTT CASSRGLAGVVGELFF
TRBJ1-5 . TRBV20-1 . TGCAGTGCCGGGGGAGTTGGAAGCGGCAATCAGCCCCAGCATTTT CSAGGVGSGNQPQHF
TRBJ2-1 many TRBV7-2 TRBD2 TGTGCCAGCAGCTTAAAACAAAGGACTAGCGGGATAGACAATGAGCAGTTCTTC CASSLKQRTSGIDNEQFF
TRBJ1-2 few TRBV19 . TGTGCCAGTAGTATGGAGGTTGATTATGGCTACACCTTC CASSMEVDYGYTF